The source of this T cell receptor beta chain is a study of siplizumab effects on memory and regulatory T cells. The study's findings and limits: No more than a minor fraction of alloreactive clones could be traced back to unstimulated subsets.

Profiling relied on immunoSEQ multiplex PCR, and the TCRdb table lists in-frame clones only, not all of them. This sample carries 75,000 to 100,000 clones, just under 95% of them seen once, and the ten largest clones take 1% to 1.5%. Note on this clone: Antigen: not known.

CDR1 and CDR2 (germline): SGHDN, FVKESK. Trimming stripped 4 bases from V and 0 bases from J, with 10 bases between. The CDR3 sequence is 16 residues long. The sequencing sample was made of non-Treg CD4+ T cells sorted from blood. The rearrangement uses TRBV14 and TRBJ1-6; no definite D call. The TCR was taken from a human donor in good health. The CDR3 DNA follows: TGTGCCAGCAGCCGGATACATAGCTCCTATAATTCACCCCTCCACTTT. Amino acids: CASSRIHSSYNSPLHF.